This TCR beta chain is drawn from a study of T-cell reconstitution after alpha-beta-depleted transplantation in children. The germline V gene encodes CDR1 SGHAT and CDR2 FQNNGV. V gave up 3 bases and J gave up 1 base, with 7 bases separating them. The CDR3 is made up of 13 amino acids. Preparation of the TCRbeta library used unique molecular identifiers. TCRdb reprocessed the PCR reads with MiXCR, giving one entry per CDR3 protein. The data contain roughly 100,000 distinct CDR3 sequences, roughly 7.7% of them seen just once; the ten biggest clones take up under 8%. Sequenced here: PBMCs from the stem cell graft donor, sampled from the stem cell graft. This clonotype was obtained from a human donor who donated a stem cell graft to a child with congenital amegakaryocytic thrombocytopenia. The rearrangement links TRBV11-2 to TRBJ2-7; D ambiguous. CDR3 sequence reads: CASSFRVSYEQYF. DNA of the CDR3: TGTGCCAGCAGCTTTAGGGTGTCCTACGAGCAGTACTTC.